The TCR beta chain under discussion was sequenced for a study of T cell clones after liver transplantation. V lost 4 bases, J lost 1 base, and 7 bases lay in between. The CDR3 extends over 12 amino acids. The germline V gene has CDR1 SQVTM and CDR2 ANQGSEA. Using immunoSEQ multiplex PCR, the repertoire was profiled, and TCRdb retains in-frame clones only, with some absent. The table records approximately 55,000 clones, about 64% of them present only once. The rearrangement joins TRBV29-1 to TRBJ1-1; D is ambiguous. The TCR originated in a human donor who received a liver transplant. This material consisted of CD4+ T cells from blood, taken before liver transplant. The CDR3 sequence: CSVAPRNTEAFF. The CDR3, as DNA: TGCAGCGTTGCCCCCCGGAACACTGAAGCTTTCTTT. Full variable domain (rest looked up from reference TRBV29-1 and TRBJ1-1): SAVISQKPSRDICQRGTSLTIQCQVDSQVTMMFWYRQQPGQSLTLIATANQGSEATYESGFVIDKFPISRPNLTFSTLTVSNMSPEDSSIYLCSVAPRNTEAFFGQGTRLTVV.